The table lists the clone carrying this T cell receptor beta chain with many counts. The antigen is undetermined. TCRB transcripts that were expressed got sequenced, as all of the isolated RNA had been reverse transcribed. Only in-frame clones appear in the TCRdb table, and some are missing; sequencing was by immunoSEQ multiplex PCR. The table lists about 180,000 clones, roughly an eighth of them singletons, with 0.62% in the top ten. The sample is drawn from a study of beta chain features in type 1 diabetes. As for the study in general: Healthy donors and patients had similar age, gender and cell yields. Whole-study results and caveats: When cDNA is sequenced, cells with high TCR expression could be over-represented.

After removal of 0 bases from V and 6 bases from J, the junction contained 4 bases not matched to a gene. CDR1 and CDR2 (germline): KGHSH, LQKENI. This CDR3 region has 15 residues. Purity exceeded 95% in all sorted populations. This receptor was identified in a woman aged 18-30 years in good health. Sequenced sample: central memory CD4+ T cells from blood. The V and J genes are TRBV18 and TRBJ2-3, with 9 bases identical to TRBD1. The CDR3 DNA sequence: TGTGCCAGCTCACCACCGGGACAGGGCAAGGATACGCAGTATTTT. Protein sequence: CASSPPGQGKDTQYF.